This TCR beta chain was identified in a study of T cell clonotyping in hematopoietic cell transplantation. Looking at the study overall: Recipients' pretransplant samples followed cytoreduction.

Findings and limits, study-wide: Higher Inverse Simpson Index values in graft donor and pretransplant recipient predicted broader posttransplant TCR diversity.

CDR1 and CDR2 (germline): LGHNA, YSLEER. J was trimmed by 2 bases and V by 3 bases; bases with no gene match: 6. CDR3 length: 15 residues. Only in-frame clones appear in the TCRdb table, and some are missing; sequencing was by immunoSEQ multiplex PCR. The sample yields about 16,000 clones, 93% seen once. Time point here: recipient sample about 28 days before transplant, after cytoreduction. Notes on this clone: The antigen is undetermined. The same CDR3 arises from other DNA sequences in this sample as well.

The receptor was derived from a man aged 18 to 29 with biphenotypic leukemia. Some clones in this sample may be carry-over from other donors' samples. J is TRBJ1-2 and V is TRBV4-3, with 7 bases matching TRBD1. Specimen: peripheral blood mononuclear cells, collected before stem cell transplant. The CDR3 bases are TGCGCCAGCAGCCAGGAACAGGGGATCAACTATGGCTACACCTTC. This gives the protein CASSQEQGINYGYTF.